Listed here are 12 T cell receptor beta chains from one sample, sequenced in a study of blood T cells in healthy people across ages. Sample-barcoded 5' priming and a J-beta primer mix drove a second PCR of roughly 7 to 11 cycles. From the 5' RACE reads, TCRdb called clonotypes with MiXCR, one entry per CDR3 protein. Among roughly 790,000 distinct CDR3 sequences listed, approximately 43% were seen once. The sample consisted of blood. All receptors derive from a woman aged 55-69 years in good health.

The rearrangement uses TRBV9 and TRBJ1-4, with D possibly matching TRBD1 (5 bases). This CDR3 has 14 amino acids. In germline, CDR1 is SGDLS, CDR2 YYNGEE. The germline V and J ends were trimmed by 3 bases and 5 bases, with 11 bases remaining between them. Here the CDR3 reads CASSGDGVNEKLFF. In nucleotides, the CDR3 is TGTGCCAGCAGCGGGGACGGCGTAAATGAAAAACTGTTTTTT. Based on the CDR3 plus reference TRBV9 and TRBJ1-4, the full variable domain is DSGVTQTPKHLITATGQRVTLRCSPRSGDLSVYWYQQSLDQGLQFLIQYYNGEERAKGNILERFSAQQFPDLHSELNLSSLELGDSALYFCASSGDGVNEKLFFGSGTQLSVL.

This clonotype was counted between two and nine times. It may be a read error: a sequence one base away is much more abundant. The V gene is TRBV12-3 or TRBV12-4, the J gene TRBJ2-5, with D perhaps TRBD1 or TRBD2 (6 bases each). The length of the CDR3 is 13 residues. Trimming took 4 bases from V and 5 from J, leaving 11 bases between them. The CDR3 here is CASSCIGGETQYF. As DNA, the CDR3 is TGTGCCAGCAGTTGTATAGGGGGGGAGACCCAGTACTTC.

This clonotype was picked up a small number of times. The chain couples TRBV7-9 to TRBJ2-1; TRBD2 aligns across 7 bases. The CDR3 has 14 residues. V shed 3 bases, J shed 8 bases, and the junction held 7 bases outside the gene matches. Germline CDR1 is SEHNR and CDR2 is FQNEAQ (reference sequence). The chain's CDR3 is CASSFGLGGDEQFF. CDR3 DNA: TGTGCCAGCAGCTTCGGACTGGGAGGGGATGAGCAGTTCTTC.

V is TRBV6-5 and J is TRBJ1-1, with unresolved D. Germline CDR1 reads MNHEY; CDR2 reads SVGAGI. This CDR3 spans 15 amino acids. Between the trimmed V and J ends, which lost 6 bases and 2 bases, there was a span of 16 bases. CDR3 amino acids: CASSSGTRPNTEAFF. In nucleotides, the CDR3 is TGTGCCAGCAGCTCTGGAACCAGGCCTAACACTGAAGCTTTCTTT.

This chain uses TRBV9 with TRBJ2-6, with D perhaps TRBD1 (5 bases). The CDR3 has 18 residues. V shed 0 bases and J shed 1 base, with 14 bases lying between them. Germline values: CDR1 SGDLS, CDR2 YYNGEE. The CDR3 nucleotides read TGTGCCAGCAGCGTAGGGGGCCTCTCGACGTCTGGGGCCAACGTCCTGACTTTC. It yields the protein CASSVGGLSTSGANVLTF. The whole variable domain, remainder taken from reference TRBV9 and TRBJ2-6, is DSGVTQTPKHLITATGQRVTLRCSPRSGDLSVYWYQQSLDQGLQFLIQYYNGEERAKGNILERFSAQQFPDLHSELNLSSLELGDSALYFCASSVGGLSTSGANVLTFGAGSRLTVL.

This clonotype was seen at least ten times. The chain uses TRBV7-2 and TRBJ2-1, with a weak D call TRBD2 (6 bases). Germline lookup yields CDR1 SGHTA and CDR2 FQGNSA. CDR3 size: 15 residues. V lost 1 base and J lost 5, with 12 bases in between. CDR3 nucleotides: TGTGCCAGCAGCTTAGTCGGGGGTAGCGACAATGAGCAGTTCTTC. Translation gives CASSLVGGSDNEQFF.

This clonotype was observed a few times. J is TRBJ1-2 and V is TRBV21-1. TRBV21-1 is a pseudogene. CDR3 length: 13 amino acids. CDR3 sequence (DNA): TGTGCCAGCAGGACTCGGGAGGGCTATGGCTACACCTTC. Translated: CASRTREGYGYTF.

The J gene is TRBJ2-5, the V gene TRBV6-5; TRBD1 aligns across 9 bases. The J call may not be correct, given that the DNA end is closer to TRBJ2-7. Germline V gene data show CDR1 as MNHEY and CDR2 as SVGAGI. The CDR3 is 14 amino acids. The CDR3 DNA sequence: TGTGCCAGCAAGGACAGGGGAGGTTATTACGAGCAGTACTTC. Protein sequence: CASKDRGGYYEQYF.

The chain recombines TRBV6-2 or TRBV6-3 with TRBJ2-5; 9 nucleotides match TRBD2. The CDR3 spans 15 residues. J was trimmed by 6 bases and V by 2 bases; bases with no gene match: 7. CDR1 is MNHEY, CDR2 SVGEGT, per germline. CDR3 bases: TGTGCCAGCAGTTACGCGGGAGGGTCCCGAAAGACCCAGTACTTC. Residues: CASSYAGGSRKTQYF.

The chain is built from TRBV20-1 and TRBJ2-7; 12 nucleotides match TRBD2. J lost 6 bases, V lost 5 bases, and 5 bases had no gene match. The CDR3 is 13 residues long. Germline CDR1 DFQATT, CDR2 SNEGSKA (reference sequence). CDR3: CSARLAGASEQYF. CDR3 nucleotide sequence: TGCAGTGCTCGACTAGCGGGAGCATCCGAGCAGTACTTC.

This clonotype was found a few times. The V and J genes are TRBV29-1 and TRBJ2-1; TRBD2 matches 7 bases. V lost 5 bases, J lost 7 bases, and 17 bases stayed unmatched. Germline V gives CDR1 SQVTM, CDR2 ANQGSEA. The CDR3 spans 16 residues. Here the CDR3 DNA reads TGCAGCGTTTCACAAGCATTTGCCGGGACTACAAATGAGCAGTTCTTC. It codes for CSVSQAFAGTTNEQFF.

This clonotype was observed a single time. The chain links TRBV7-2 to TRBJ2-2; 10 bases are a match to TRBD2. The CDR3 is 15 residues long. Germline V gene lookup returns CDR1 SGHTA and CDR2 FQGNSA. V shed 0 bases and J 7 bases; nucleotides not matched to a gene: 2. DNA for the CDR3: TGTGCCAGCAGCTTAGCGGGACTAGCGAACGGGGAGCTGTTTTTT. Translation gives CASSLAGLANGELFF. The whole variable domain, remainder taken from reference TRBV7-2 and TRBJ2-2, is GAGVSQSPSNKVTEKGKDVELRCDPISGHTALYWYRQSLGQGLEFLIYFQGNSAPDKSGLPSDRFSAERTGGSVSTLTIQRTQQEDSAVYLCASSLAGLANGELFFGEGSRLTVL.